This section outlines one TCR beta chain sequence together with its context. Some clones are missing from TCRdb's copy, which holds only in-frame ones; the method was immunoSEQ multiplex PCR. The sample has approximately 68,000 clones; about 80% are singletons. The CDR3 is 14 amino acids. Per germline, CDR1 MDHEN and CDR2 SYDVKM. Trimming stripped 5 bases from V and 6 bases from J, with 13 bases between. This entry is derived from a study of T cell clones after liver transplantation. The TCR comes from a human donor who received a liver transplant. The chain uses TRBV28 and TRBJ1-4; weak D call: TRBD1 (5 bases). The source material was CD4+ T cells from blood, sampled before liver transplant. The CDR3 sequence is CASSRGHRDEKLFF. In DNA form, the CDR3 reads TGTGCCAGCAGTCGCGGACACCGGGATGAAAAACTGTTTTTT.